A single sample is the source of the 17 T cell receptor beta chains below, sequenced in a study of shared T cell receptors in the human thymus. Generated by immunoSEQ multiplex PCR, the TCRdb table keeps only in-frame clones and is missing some. The data contain hundreds of thousands of clones, around 87% of them singletons. These data also formed part of another study, on human thymus T cells.

Sequenced sample: thymocytes. The receptors derive from a boy less than two years old with a congenital heart defect.

This chain joins TRBV19 and TRBJ2-1; no clear D. The germline V gene encodes CDR1 LNHDA and CDR2 SQIVND (reference sequence). The CDR3 length is 13 residues. Trimming left V 5 bases short and J 6 bases short, with 11 bases between. CDR3 nucleotide sequence: TGTGCCAGTAGTTTCCTCTCGGGCAATGAGCAGTTCTTC. It is translated as CASSFLSGNEQFF.

CDR3 protein: CASSPHRAIHPPSSYEQYF. CDR3 bases: TGCGCCAGCAGCCCACACAGGGCCATCCACCCCCCGTCGTCCTACGAGCAGTACTTC. V usage is TRBV4-1 and J usage is TRBJ2-7, with D possibly TRBD1 on 6 matching bases. Per the germline V gene, CDR1 is MGHRA and CDR2 is YSYEKL. V gave up 4 bases and J gave up 1 base, with 26 bases separating them. The CDR3 loop spans 19 amino acids.

The genes are TRBV4-3 and TRBJ2-2, with D tentatively TRBD2 (5 bases). Germline-derived CDR1 and CDR2 are LGHNA and YSLEER. V gave up 1 base and J gave up 2 bases, with 14 bases separating them. The CDR3 covers 17 residues. The CDR3 sequence: CASSQVAGSKNTGELFF. The CDR3 coding sequence is TGCGCCAGCAGCCAAGTCGCGGGCAGCAAAAACACCGGGGAGCTGTTTTTT.

V gene TRBV28 combines with J gene TRBJ2-4, with D perhaps TRBD1 (5 bases). V lost 5 bases to trimming and J lost 13 bases, with 12 bases between them. There are 11 residues in the CDR3. Germline CDR1 is MDHEN and CDR2 is SYDVKM. DNA of the CDR3: TGTGCCAGCAGTGTTGACAGTAACCAGTACTTC. Its protein is CASSVDSNQYF.

The gene calls are TRBV9 and TRBJ2-3, with D tentatively TRBD2 (5 bases). Germline V gene sequence: CDR1 SGDLS, CDR2 YYNGEE. Trimming left V 0 bases short and J 3 bases short, with 14 bases between. This CDR3 has 16 residues. CDR3 coding DNA: TGTGCCAGCAGCGTAGTAGGCGGGCGGTTGACAGATACGCAGTATTTT. Translating it yields CASSVVGGRLTDTQYF.

The chain is built from TRBV6-5 and TRBJ2-7; D is possibly TRBD1 (5 bases). The CDR3 covers 16 residues. The V end was cut by 3 bases, the J end by 1 base, with 16 bases between. Germline V gene sequence: CDR1 MNHEY, CDR2 SVGAGI. CDR3 coding DNA: TGTGCCAGCAGTTATCTCCCGACAGCATATTCCTACGAGCAGTACTTC. Protein sequence: CASSYLPTAYSYEQYF.

The J gene is TRBJ1-1, the V gene TRBV10-3, with 8 bases matching TRBD1. The CDR3 runs to 14 residues. CDR1 and CDR2 from the germline V gene are ENHRY and SYGVKD. After removal of 6 bases from V and 1 base from J, the junction contained 4 bases not matched to a gene. CDR3 region: CAISRDRGNTEAFF. For the CDR3, the DNA is TGTGCCATCAGCCGAGACAGGGGGAACACTGAAGCTTTCTTT.

The chain carries TRBV18 and TRBJ2-7, with 7 positions matching TRBD2. Germline V lookup: CDR1 KGHSH, CDR2 LQKENI. The CDR3 length is 19 residues. V shed 4 bases, J shed 0 bases, and the junction held 18 bases outside the gene matches. The DNA for the CDR3 is TGTGCCAGCTCACTCGTAGCCGGGAGGTCCAAGCAAAGCTCCTACGAGCAGTACTTC. Amino acids: CASSLVAGRSKQSSYEQYF.

V and J are TRBV7-2 and TRBJ2-7, with TRBD1 matching over 8 bases. The CDR3 covers 14 residues. V gave up 3 bases and J gave up 5 bases; unmatched junction bases: 6. The germline V gene encodes CDR1 SGHTA and CDR2 FQGNSA. The CDR3: CASSFPPGGNEQYF. CDR3 nucleotide sequence: TGTGCCAGCAGCTTTCCCCCAGGGGGCAACGAGCAGTACTTC. Together with reference TRBV7-2 and TRBJ2-7, the CDR3 gives the full variable domain: GAGVSQSPSNKVTEKGKDVELRCDPISGHTALYWYRQSLGQGLEFLIYFQGNSAPDKSGLPSDRFSAERTGGSVSTLTIQRTQQEDSAVYLCASSFPPGGNEQYFGPGTRLTVT.

This rearrangement joins TRBV14 to TRBJ2-2, with D maybe TRBD1 (5 bases). Looked up from germline, CDR1 is SGHDN and CDR2 is FVKESK. Trimming took 6 bases from V and 5 from J, leaving 13 bases between them. The CDR3 sequence is 14 residues long. DNA for the CDR3: TGTGCCAGCAGTGCGGCCAGGGTAACCGGGGAGCTGTTTTTT. Amino acids: CASSAARVTGELFF. The whole variable domain, filled in from reference TRBV14 and TRBJ2-2, reads EAGVTQFPSHSVIEKGQTVTLRCDPISGHDNLYWYRRVMGKEIKFLLHFVKESKQDESGMPNNRFLAERTGGTYSTLKVQPAELEDSGVYFCASSAARVTGELFFGEGSRLTVL.

This chain links TRBV9 with TRBJ2-7, with D maybe TRBD1 (5 bases). The germline V gene has CDR1 SGDLS and CDR2 YYNGEE. V was clipped by 3 bases and J by 5 bases, with 12 bases between them. The length of the CDR3 is 13 residues. For the CDR3, the DNA is TGTGCCAGCAGCGACCCAGGGTCCCACGAGCAGTACTTC. It encodes CASSDPGSHEQYF.

The chain joins TRBV5-5 to TRBJ1-2; D may be TRBD1 (5 bases). V was pared by 1 base and J by 7 bases, with 11 bases between. From germline, CDR1 is SGHKS and CDR2 YYEKEE (reference sequence). The CDR3 totals 13 residues. CDR3 DNA: TGTGCCAGCAGCTTGTACCAGGGAGGTGGCTACACCTTC. It codes for CASSLYQGGGYTF.

This chain links TRBV27 with TRBJ1-1, with TRBD1 matching over 8 bases. V lost 3 bases and J lost 1; bases outside the gene matches: 7. Germline-derived CDR1 and CDR2 are MNHEY and SMNVEV (reference sequence). This CDR3 contains 16 residues. The CDR3 bases are TGTGCCAGCAGTTTTAACAGGGGGTGGACGAACACTGAAGCTTTCTTT. Protein product: CASSFNRGWTNTEAFF.

This chain connects TRBV7-2 to TRBJ2-4; D remains ambiguous. Germline V lookup: CDR1 SGHTA, CDR2 FQGNSA. The ends were cut back, 2 bases at V and 6 bases at J, with 8 bases in the middle. The CDR3 runs 13 residues. CDR3 DNA: TGTGCCAGCAGCTTAATAGGCGGAAACATTCAGTACTTC. Its translation is CASSLIGGNIQYF.

This sequence joins TRBV5-1 and TRBJ2-7, with TRBD1 matching 8 bases. J gave up 3 bases and V 3 bases, and 14 bases lay outside the gene matches. The CDR3 has 17 residues. The germline gives CDR1 SGHRS, CDR2 YFSETQ. CDR3 in DNA: TGCGCCAGCAGCTATATGAACCCGGGACAGGTGGACTACGAGCAGTACTTC. Amino acid sequence: CASSYMNPGQVDYEQYF.

V usage is TRBV11-3 and J usage is TRBJ2-7; D is possibly TRBD1 (6 bases). With 3 bases removed from V and 4 bases from J, the gap between germline ends came to 13 bases. Germline CDR1 is SGHNT and CDR2 is YENEEA. This CDR3 spans 14 amino acids. The chain's CDR3 is CASSFGLTGYEQYF. The CDR3 nucleotides read TGTGCCAGCAGCTTTGGGTTAACAGGGTACGAGCAGTACTTC.

This clone was counted a few times. The chain carries TRBV10-3 and TRBJ1-2, with D maybe TRBD1 (5 bases). The V and J ends lost 2 bases and 6 bases respectively, with 10 bases between them. The CDR3 covers 13 residues. CDR1 is ENHRY, CDR2 SYGVKD, per germline. The CDR3 DNA reads as TGTGCCATCAGTGAGGGGGGAGGGAATGGCTACACCTTC. Residues: CAISEGGGNGYTF.